This is a list of T cell receptor beta chains from one sample in a study of Ad26.COV2.S vaccination and SARS-CoV-2 variants. The repertoire was sequenced with immunoSEQ multiplex PCR; TCRdb's copy has only in-frame clones and lacks some. The repertoire includes about 440,000 clones, approximately 90% of them detected once, and 10% to 15% sits in the top ten. The sample here was peripheral blood, taken in a trial of Ad26.COV2.S vaccine versus placebo. All receptors come from a person between 18 and 59 years old who received the Ad26.COV2.S COVID-19 vaccine or a placebo. The CDR3 runs from the conserved cysteine through the conserved F or W. D genes are given only for firm matches. Clone size is given for some rows only: seen once, a few or many times, or a class if the clone is expanded.

CDR3 length	D gene	V gene	J gene	clone size	CDR3 DNA	CDR3 protein
17	TRBD1	TRBV9	TRBJ1-2	-	TGTGCCAGCAGCGAGGCCCCTGAATCGGACAGGGGGAAGGGCTACACCTTC	CASSEAPESDRGKGYTF
14	-	TRBV6-5	TRBJ1-2	-	TGTGCCAGCTACGCCACCGAAGGACCGGGAGGCTACACCTTC	CASYATEGPGGYTF
16	TRBD2	TRBV29-1	TRBJ2-1	-	TGCAGCGTTGAAGATGCTAGCGGGAGGGTATTCAATGAGCAGTTCTTC	CSVEDASGRVFNEQFF
12	-	TRBV12-3/TRBV12-4	TRBJ2-7	-	TGTGCCAGCAGATCACAGAGCTACGAGCAGTACTTC	CASRSQSYEQYF
17	TRBD2	TRBV19	TRBJ2-1	-	TGTGCCAGTAGTAAAAGGACTAGCGGGAGGGCACCTAATGAGCAGTTCTTC	CASSKRTSGRAPNEQFF
14	TRBD1	TRBV13	TRBJ2-3	-	TGTGCCAGCAGCTCACAGACAGGGTCAGATACGCAGTATTTT	CASSSQTGSDTQYF
14	-	TRBV24-1	TRBJ1-5	-	TGTGCCACCAAAGGAGGGGGGAGCAATCAGCCCCAGCATTTT	CATKGGGSNQPQHF
14	TRBD1	TRBV28	TRBJ1-2	-	TGTGCCAGCAGTTCCCACCCGACAGGGAATGGCTACACCTTC	CASSSHPTGNGYTF
15	-	TRBV7-3	TRBJ2-3	-	TGTGCCAGCAGCTTAAAGTTTGGGGGCACAGATACGCAGTATTTT	CASSLKFGGTDTQYF
14	-	TRBV6-5	TRBJ2-1	-	TGTGCCAGCAGTTACGATTGGCGGGCGTCTGAGCAGTTCTTC	CASSYDWRASEQFF
11	-	TRBV15	TRBJ2-1	-	TGTGCCACCAGCAACCTTGGTGAGCAGTTCTTC	CATSNLGEQFF
15	TRBD1	TRBV6-5	TRBJ1-3	once	TGTGCCAGCAGTTACTCCCCGACAGGGTCGTACACCATATATTTT	CASSYSPTGSYTIYF
14	TRBD1	TRBV2	TRBJ1-1	-	TGTGCCAGCAAGGCACGGACAGGGAACACTGAAGCTTTCTTT	CASKARTGNTEAFF
13	TRBD1	TRBV6-2/TRBV6-3	TRBJ1-2	-	TGTGCCAGCAGTGCATTGGACAGGGGCGGCTACACCTTC	CASSALDRGGYTF
14	-	TRBV5-1	TRBJ1-1	-	TGCGCCAGCAGCTTATCGGGGCCGAACACTGAAGCTTTCTTT	CASSLSGPNTEAFF
14	-	TRBV7-9	TRBJ1-5	-	TGTGCCAGCAGCCCTCCGGGGGGCAATCAGCCCCAGCATTTT	CASSPPGGNQPQHF
15	TRBD1	TRBV5-1	TRBJ2-7	-	TGCGCCAGCAGCGGCGGACAGGGGATTACCTACGAGCAGTACTTC	CASSGGQGITYEQYF
13	-	TRBV9	TRBJ2-7	-	TGTGCCAGCAGCCAAGGCTCCGCTAACGAGCAGTACTTC	CASSQGSANEQYF
16	-	TRBV19	TRBJ1-2	-	TGTGCCAGTAGTATTGATTCCGGGGGGCTGGGCTATGGCTACACCTTC	CASSIDSGGLGYGYTF
13	-	TRBV6-1	TRBJ2-7	once	TGTGCCAGCAGTGAGAAGGCAGAACTAAAGCAGTACTTC	CASSEKAELKQYF